The sequence of this T cell receptor (beta chain) was determined in a study of beta chain features in type 1 diabetes. The CDR3 length is 15 residues. Between the trimmed V and J ends, which lost 3 bases and 4 bases, there was a span of 16 bases. Germline V gene lookup returns CDR1 SGHDT and CDR2 YYEEEE. Every bit of the isolated RNA underwent reverse transcription, so sequencing read expressed TCRB transcripts. Data came from immunoSEQ multiplex PCR; TCRdb stores just in-frame clones and leaves some out. Altogether approximately 380,000 clones are present, around 15% being singletons, with the ten largest covering approximately 0.02%. Study-wide results and limits: At VDJ recombination sites, type 1 diabetes patients had fewer insertions and more deleted nucleotides. For cells with high TCR expression, cDNA sequencing could yield over-representation. A moderate, significant TCRB CDR3 shortening appeared in type 1 diabetes across four CD4+ subsets.

Sampling consisted of one heparinised blood draw per donor, averaging approximately 120 mL. This clone was seen a handful of times. Its antigen remains unidentified. This TCR was sampled from a young woman in good health. The sequencing sample was made of naive CD4+ T cells from blood. This sequence joins TRBV5-6 and TRBJ1-2; D uncertain. The CDR3 is CASSSRGARGYGYTF. The CDR3 bases are TGTGCCAGCAGCTCTCGTGGCGCCCGAGGCTATGGCTACACCTTC.